This T cell receptor beta chain was found in a study of blood T cells in healthy people across ages (dated by TCRdb to the mid-2010s). For the study in its entirety: In model experiments, roughly one uniquely barcoded TCR beta cDNA molecule per two T cells was captured by template switching. The study analyzed two additional independent replicas of 1 million unique cDNA reads from the same blood draw for two donors, one aged 18 to 30 and one aged 80 or older. Donors were grouped into four age groups: young (average roughly 15 years), middle-aged (39), aged (about 60) and long-lived (around 80). To track age-related changes in TCR beta repertoire diversity, the study relied on deep sequencing normalized with unique cDNA molecular identifiers. Results and caveats for the whole study, not just this receptor: There was a strong correlation between observed TCR beta diversity and the percentage of naive T cells measured by flow cytometry. Compared with the aged group, the long-lived group had more naive CD4+ T cells, fewer expanded clones and increased TCR diversity, suggesting age selection. Observed TCR beta diversity per million T cells fell roughly linearly with age, and a significant reduction was already apparent by age approximately 41. Because profiling used bulk unsorted PBMCs, naive and antigen-experienced compartments could not be compared conclusively. Estimates of total diversity based on one million sequenced T cells were regarded as lower bounds and as underestimates. Because donor CMV infection status was unknown, age-related changes in expanded clonotypes were potentially confounded.

In the case of this clonotype: Its antigen is unknown. No base qualities exist here, and no much larger clone lies one base off it.

V sheds 1 base and J sheds 1 base, leaving 10 bases between their ends. In the germline V gene (reference sequence), CDR1 corresponds to SEHNR and CDR2 to FQNEAQ. There are 15 amino acids in the CDR3, from cysteine to phenylalanine inclusive. Just the 45-base CDR3 DNA is kept, in frame starting at base 1. The donors were 40 or so Caucasian individuals from Russia, aged 6 to 90 years, who were systemically healthy. Around 9.7 milliliters of peripheral blood were collected from each donor into EDTA-treated Vacutainer tubes. Ficoll-Paque density-gradient centrifugation was used to isolate PBMCs, with at least 7 million obtained per sample. Total RNA, at least 6 micrograms per sample, was extracted from PBMCs with Trizol reagent. The percentages of naive CD45RAhigh/CD27high T cells were determined by flow cytometry on a PBMC aliquot from every donor. The library was produced with 5' RACE. TCRdb lists the instrument as Illumina HiSeq 2500. A second PCR of about 6 to 12 cycles was run with a J-beta primer mix and a sample-barcoded 5' primer. A unique molecular identifier was introduced onto each TCR beta cDNA molecule by a template-switch 5' adaptor carrying 12 random nucleotides. Each sample yielded at least 2.5 million CDR3-containing paired-end reads. All of the RNA was converted into first-strand cDNA using the Mint cDNA synthesis kit, with a TRBC-specific oligonucleotide serving as the primer. Following uracil-DNA glycosylase treatment, all cDNA underwent a first 18-cycle PCR with the universal primers M1SS and BC2_uni_R. In the original analysis: For normalization, 1 million high-quality reads, each with a distinct molecular identifier, were randomly selected from each sample. Reads sharing molecular identifiers were discarded rather than binned into consensus sequences. MiTCR, with a Q25 quality threshold and the strictest error-elimination algorithm, was used for CDR3 identification, clonotype clustering and error correction. A nonparametric unseen species model using Euler transformation provided a lower-bound estimate of total TCR beta diversity. TCRdb took the public reads, trimmed them with fastp at Q25, ran MiXCR for clone calling and kept in-frame beta chains. CDR3 protein sequences are deduplicated, and each keeps its most common genes and DNA. The V and J calls and clone size come from TCRdb's table, not from the authors' own analysis. This sample gives about 800,000 distinct CDR3 sequences in total; 25% of them show up just once. Together, the top ten hold approximately 4% of the sample.

This sample was shared with a second study, whose subject was T cells of mothers and their children. From the second report: Nine systemically healthy Caucasian individuals served as donors, namely three mothers together with their six children. cDNA synthesis consumed the entire amount of extracted RNA, loaded at around 1.5 ug RNA in each 15 ul reaction. Sample barcodes and 2-4 random nucleotides were added via the M1S primer in the second PCR. Over 8.5 million TCR beta CDR3 reads were obtained for each mother, and some 3.1 million reads were obtained for each child. Thymic selection similarly shapes TCR recombination output in related and unrelated pairs, with minor effect from inherited differences. Normalized repertoire overlap was always slightly but never significantly higher in related than unrelated mother-child pairs. Persistent microchimeric T cell clones were not detected, at a sensitivity of around 95 clones per million clonotypes. The study used deep NGS to compare TCR beta repertoires of mothers and children, seeking features distinguishing related mother-child pairs from unrelated individuals. Mothers averaged about 40 +/- 4 years of age and children averaged around 10 +/- 4 years. After adapter ligation with NEBNext reagents, the libraries were sequenced on Illumina HiSeq 2000 with 100+100 nt paired-end reads. To avoid cross-contamination, the mother libraries and the child libraries were prepared a month apart and sequenced in separate runs. Each donor had between roughly 450,000 and 2,100,000 distinct TCR beta clonotypes identified. Naive TCR beta clonotypes were estimated from low-frequency clonotypes matched to each donor's FACS-determined naive share, without sorting.

The receptor comes from a boy between 10 and 17 years old in good health. Material for sequencing was blood. Rearrangement joined TRBV7-9 to TRBJ1-1, with TRBD1 tentatively as D gene (6 bases match). The CDR3 is CASSLGLGQNTEAFF. The DNA sequence follows: TGTGCCAGCAGCTTAGGGCTGGGACAGAACACTGAAGCTTTCTTT.